This T cell receptor beta chain was sequenced in a study of blood T cell repertoires in COVID-19. Study-level information: Donors in the United States, Italy and Spain gave samples during acute or convalescent COVID-19. T cells, B-cell-depleted T cells, or PBMCs supplied cDNA or gDNA.

In the original processing: Counts of nucleated cells, estimated from reference gene primer amplification, were obtained. Clones were read by immunoSEQ multiplex PCR, and TCRdb kept only the in-frame ones, dropping some. That table is the source of V, J and clone size, and D and trimming were worked out from the DNA. The sample shows around 130,000 clones, roughly nine tenths of them seen only once. Sequenced: peripheral blood. This TCR was recovered from a man between 60 and 75 years old with COVID-19, enrolled during active disease.

The CDR3 sequence: CASSQDGLAGPSYEQYF. CDR3 bases: TGCGCCAGCAGCCAAGATGGACTAGCGGGACCTTCCTACGAGCAGTACTTC. The rearrangement joins TRBV4-3 to TRBJ2-7, with TRBD2 matching 12 bases. V was pared by 0 bases and J by 1 base, with 4 bases of the junction left unmatched. The germline gives CDR1 LGHNA, CDR2 YSLEER. The CDR3 is made up of 17 amino acids.